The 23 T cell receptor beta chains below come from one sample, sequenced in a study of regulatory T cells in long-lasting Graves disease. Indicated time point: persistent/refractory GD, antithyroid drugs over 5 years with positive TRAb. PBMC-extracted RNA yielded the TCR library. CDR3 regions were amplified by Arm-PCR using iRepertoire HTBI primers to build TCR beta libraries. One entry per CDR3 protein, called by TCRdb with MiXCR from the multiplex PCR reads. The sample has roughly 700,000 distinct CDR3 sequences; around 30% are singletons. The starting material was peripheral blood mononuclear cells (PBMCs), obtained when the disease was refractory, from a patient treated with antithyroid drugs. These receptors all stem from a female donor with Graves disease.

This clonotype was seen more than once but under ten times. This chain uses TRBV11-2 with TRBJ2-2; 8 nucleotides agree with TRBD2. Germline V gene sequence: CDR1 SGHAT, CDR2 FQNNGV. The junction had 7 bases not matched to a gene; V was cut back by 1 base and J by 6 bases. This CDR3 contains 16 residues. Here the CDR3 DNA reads TGTGCCAGCAGCTTAGGGCCGGGACTAGTTCCCGGGGAGCTGTTTTTT. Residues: CASSLGPGLVPGELFF.

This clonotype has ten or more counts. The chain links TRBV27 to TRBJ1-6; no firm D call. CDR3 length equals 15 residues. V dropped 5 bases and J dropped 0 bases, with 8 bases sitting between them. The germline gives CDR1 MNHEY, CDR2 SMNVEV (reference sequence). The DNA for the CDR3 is TGTGCCAGCAGTCCCCAGAGCTCCTATAATTCACCCCTCCACTTT. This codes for CASSPQSSYNSPLHF.

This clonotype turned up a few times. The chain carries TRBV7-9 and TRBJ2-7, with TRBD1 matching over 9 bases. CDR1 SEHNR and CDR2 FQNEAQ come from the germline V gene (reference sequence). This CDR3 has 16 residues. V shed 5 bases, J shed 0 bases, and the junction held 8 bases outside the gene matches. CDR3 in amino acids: CASSPPGGQGSYEQYF. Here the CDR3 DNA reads TGTGCCAGCAGCCCCCCAGGGGGACAGGGCTCCTACGAGCAGTACTTC.

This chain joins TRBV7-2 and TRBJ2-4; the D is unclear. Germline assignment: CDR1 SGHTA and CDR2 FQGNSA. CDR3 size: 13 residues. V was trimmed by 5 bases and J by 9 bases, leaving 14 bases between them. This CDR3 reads CASSPDPAGIQYF. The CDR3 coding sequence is TGTGCCAGCAGCCCGGACCCTGCTGGCATTCAGTACTTC.

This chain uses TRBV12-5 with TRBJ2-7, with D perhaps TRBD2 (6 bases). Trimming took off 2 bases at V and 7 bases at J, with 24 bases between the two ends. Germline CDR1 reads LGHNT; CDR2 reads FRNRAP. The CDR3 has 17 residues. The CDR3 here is CASGLTTRDPGAGEQYF. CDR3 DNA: TGTGCTAGTGGTTTGACAACCCGGGACCCTGGAGCGGGTGAGCAGTACTTC.

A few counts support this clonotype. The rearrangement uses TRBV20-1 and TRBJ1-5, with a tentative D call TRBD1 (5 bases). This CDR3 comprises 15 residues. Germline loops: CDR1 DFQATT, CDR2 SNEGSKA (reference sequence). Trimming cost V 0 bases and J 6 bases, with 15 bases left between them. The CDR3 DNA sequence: TGCAGTGCTAGAGATTCGTGGGGGTCAACTCAGCCCCAGCATTTT. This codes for CSARDSWGSTQPQHF.

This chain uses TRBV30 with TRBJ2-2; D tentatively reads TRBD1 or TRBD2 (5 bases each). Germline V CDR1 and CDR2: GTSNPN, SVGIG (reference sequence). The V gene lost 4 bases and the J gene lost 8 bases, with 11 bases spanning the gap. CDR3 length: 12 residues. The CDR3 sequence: CAWTPRGGELFF. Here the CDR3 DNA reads TGTGCCTGGACTCCGAGGGGAGGGGAGCTGTTTTTT.

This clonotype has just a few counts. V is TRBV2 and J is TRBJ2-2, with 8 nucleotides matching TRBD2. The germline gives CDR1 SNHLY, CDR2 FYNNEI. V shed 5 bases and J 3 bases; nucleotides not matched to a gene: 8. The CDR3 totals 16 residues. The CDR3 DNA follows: TGTGCCAGCAGTACCGGGACTAGAGAGGACACCGGGGAGCTGTTTTTT. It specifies CASSTGTREDTGELFF.

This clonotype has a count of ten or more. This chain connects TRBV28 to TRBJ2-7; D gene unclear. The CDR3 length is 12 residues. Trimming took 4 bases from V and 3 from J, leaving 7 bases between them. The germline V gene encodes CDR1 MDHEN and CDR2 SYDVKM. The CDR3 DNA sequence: TGTGCCAGCAGTTCAGTCCACTACGAGCAGTACTTC. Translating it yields CASSSVHYEQYF.

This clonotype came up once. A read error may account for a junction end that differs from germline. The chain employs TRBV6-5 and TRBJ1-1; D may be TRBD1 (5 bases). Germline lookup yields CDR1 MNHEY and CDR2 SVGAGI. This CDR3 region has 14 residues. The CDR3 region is CASSYSPGRAEALF. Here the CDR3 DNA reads TGTGCCAGCAGTTACTCGCCAGGGCGCGCTGAAGCTCTCTTT.

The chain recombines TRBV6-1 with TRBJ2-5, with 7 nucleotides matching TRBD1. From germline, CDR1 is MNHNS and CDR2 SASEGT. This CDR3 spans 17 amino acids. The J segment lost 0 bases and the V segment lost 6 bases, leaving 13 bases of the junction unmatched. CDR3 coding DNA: TGTGCCAGCAGACCTTCCGCCGGGACAGCTTACCAAGAGACCCAGTACTTC. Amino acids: CASRPSAGTAYQETQYF.

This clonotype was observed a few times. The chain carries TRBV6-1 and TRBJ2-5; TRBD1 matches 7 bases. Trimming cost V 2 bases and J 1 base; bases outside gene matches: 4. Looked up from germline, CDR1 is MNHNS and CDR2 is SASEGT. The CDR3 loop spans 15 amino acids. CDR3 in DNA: TGTGCCAGCAGTGAAACCGCAGGGGGCCAAGAGACCCAGTACTTC. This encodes CASSETAGGQETQYF.

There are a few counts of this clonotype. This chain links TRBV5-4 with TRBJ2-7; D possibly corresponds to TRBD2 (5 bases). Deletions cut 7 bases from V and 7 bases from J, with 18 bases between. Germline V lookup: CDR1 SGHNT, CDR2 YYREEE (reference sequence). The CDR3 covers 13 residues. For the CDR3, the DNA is TGTGCCAGCGCTTACCGTCGGGGAGCTGAGCAGTACTTC. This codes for CASAYRRGAEQYF. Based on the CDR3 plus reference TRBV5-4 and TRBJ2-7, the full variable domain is ETGVTQSPTHLIKTRGQQVTLRCSSQSGHNTVSWYQQALGQGPQFIFQYYREEENGRGNFPPRFSGLQFPNYSSELNVNALELDDSALYLCASAYRRGAEQYFGPGTRLTVT.

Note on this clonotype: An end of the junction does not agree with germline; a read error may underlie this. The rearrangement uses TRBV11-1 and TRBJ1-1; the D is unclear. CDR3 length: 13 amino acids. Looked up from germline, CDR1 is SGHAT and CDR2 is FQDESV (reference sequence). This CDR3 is CASSHYGNTEVFF. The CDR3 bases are TGTGCCAGCAGCCATTACGGAAACACTGAAGTTTTCTTT.

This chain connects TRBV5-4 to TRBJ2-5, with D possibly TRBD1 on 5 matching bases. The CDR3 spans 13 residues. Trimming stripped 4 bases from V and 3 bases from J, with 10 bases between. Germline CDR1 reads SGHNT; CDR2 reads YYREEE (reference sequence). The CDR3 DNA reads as TGTGCCAGCAGCGCGGACAAGGAAGAGACCCAGTACTTC. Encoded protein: CASSADKEETQYF.

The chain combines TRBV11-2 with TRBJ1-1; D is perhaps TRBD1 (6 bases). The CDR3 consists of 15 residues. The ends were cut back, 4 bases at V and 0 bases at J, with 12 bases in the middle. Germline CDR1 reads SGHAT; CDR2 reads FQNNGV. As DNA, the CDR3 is TGTGCCAGCAGCTCAGGGGTCCTAATGAACACTGAAGCTTTCTTT. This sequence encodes CASSSGVLMNTEAFF.

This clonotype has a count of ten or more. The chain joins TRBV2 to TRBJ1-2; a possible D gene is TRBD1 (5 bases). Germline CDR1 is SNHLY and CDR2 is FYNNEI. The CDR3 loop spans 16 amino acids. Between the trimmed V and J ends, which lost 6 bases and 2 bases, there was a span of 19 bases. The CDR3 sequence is CASSDEGEVANYGYTF. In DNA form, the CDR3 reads TGTGCCAGCAGCGACGAAGGGGAAGTCGCAAACTATGGCTACACCTTC.

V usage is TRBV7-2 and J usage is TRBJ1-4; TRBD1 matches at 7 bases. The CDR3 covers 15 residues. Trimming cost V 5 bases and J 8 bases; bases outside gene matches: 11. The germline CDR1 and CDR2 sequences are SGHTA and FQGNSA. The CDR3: CASSQQVTGQEKLFF. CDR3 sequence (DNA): TGTGCCAGCAGCCAACAGGTGACAGGGCAAGAAAAACTGTTTTTT. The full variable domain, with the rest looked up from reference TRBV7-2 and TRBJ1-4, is GAGVSQSPSNKVTEKGKDVELRCDPISGHTALYWYRQSLGQGLEFLIYFQGNSAPDKSGLPSDRFSAERTGGSVSTLTIQRTQQEDSAVYLCASSQQVTGQEKLFFGSGTQLSVL.

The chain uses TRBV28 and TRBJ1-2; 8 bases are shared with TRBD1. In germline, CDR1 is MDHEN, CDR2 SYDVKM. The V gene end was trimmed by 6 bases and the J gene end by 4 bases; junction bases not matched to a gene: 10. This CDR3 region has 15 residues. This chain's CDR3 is CASRPQGGSIYGYTF. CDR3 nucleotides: TGTGCCAGCAGACCACAGGGGGGCTCTATCTATGGCTACACCTTC.

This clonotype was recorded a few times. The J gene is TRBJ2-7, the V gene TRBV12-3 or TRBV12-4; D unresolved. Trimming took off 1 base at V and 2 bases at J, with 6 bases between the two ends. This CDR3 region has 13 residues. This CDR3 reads CASSLGSTYEQYF. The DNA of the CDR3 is TGTGCCAGCAGTTTAGGGAGTACCTACGAGCAGTACTTC.

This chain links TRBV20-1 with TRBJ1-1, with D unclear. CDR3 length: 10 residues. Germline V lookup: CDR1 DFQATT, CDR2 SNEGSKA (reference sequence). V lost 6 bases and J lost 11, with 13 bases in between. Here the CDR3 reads CSASVGPAFF. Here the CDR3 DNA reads TGCAGTGCCTCAGTCGGGCCGGCTTTCTTT.

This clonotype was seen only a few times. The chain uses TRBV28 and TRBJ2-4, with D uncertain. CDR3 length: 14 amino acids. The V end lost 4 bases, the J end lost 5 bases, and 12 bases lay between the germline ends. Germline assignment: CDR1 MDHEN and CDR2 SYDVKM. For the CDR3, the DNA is TGTGCCAGCAGTTCACTCTCAATGGAAAACATTCAGTACTTC. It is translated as CASSSLSMENIQYF.

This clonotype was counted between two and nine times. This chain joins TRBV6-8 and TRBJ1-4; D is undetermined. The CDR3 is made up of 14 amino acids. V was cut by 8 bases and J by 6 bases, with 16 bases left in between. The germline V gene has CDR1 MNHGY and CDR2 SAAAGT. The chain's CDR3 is CASHLRRSDEKLFF. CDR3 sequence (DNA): TGTGCCAGCCACCTTAGAAGATCGGATGAAAAACTGTTTTTT.